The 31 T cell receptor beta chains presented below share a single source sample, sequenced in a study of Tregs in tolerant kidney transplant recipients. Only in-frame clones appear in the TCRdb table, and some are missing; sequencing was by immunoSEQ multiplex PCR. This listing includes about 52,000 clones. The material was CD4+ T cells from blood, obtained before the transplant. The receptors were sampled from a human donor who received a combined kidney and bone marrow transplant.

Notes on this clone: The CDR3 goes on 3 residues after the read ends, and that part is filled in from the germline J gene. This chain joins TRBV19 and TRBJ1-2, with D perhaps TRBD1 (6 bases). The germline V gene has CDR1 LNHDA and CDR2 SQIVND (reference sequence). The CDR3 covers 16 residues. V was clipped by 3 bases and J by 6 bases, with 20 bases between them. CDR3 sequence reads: CASSIPLLRGGDGYTF. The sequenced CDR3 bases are TGTGCCAGTAGTATCCCCCTTCTTAGGGGGGGCGATGGC.

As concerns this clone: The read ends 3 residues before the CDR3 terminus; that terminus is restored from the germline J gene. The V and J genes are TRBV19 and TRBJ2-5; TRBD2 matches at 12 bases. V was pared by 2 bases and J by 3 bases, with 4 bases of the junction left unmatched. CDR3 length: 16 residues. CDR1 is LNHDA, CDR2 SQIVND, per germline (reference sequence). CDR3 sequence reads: CASSIRTSGVKETQYF. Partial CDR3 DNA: TGTGCCAGTAGTATACGGACTAGCGGGGTCAAAGAGACC.

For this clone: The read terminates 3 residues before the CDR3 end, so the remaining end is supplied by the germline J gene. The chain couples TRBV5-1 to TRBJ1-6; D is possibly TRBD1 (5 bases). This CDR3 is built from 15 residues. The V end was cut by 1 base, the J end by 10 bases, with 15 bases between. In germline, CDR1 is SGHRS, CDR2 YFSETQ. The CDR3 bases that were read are TGCGCCAGCAGCTTGCAAGGGACGGCGGGGTCACCC. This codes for CASSLQGTAGSP. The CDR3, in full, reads CASSLQGTAGSPLHF.

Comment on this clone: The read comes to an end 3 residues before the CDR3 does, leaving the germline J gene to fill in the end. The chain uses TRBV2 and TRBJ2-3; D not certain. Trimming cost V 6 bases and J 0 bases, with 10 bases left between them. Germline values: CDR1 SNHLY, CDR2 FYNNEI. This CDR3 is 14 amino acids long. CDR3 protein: CASSPATSTDTQYF. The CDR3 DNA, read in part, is TGTGCCAGCAGCCCGGCGACAAGCACAGATACG.

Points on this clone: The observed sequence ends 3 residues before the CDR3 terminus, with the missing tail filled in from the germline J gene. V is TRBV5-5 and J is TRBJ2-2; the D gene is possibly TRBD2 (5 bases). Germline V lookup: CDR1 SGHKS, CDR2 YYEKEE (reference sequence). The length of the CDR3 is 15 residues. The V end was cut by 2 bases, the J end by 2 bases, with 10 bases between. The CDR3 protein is CASSFSLANTGELFF. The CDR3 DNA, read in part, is TGTGCCAGCAGCTTCAGTCTAGCCAACACCGGGGAG.

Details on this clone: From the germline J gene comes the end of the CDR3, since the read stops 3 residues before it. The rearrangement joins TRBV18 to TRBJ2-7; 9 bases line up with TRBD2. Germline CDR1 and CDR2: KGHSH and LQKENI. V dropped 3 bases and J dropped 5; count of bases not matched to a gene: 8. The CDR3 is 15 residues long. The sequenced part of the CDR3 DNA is TGTGCCAGCTCACCTGTAATAGCGGGAGATGACGAG. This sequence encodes CASSPVIAGDDE. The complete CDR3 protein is CASSPVIAGDDEQYF.

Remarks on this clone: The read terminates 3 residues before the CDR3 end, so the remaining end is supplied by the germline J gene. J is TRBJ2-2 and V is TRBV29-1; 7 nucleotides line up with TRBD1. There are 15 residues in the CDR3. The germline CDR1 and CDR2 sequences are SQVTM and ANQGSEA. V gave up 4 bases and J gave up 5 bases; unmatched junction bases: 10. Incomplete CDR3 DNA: TGCAGCGTTGTGGGACAGTTAGGGCCAACCGGGGAG. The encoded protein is CSVVGQLGPTGE. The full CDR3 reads CSVVGQLGPTGELFF.

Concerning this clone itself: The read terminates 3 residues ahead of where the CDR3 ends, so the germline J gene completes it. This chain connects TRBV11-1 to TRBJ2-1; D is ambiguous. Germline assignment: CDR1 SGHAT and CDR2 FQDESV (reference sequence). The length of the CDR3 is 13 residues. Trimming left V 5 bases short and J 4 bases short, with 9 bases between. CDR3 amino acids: CASSPTTYNEQFF. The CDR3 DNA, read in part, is TGTGCCAGCAGCCCCACTACATACAATGAG.

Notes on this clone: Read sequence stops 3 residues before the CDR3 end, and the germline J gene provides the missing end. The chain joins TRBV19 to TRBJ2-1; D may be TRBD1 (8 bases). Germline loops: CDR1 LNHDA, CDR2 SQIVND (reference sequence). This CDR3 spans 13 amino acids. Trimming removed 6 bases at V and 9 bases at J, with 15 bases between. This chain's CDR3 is CASSRTGTTEQFF. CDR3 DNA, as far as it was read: TGTGCCAGTAGCCGGACAGGGACTACTGAG.

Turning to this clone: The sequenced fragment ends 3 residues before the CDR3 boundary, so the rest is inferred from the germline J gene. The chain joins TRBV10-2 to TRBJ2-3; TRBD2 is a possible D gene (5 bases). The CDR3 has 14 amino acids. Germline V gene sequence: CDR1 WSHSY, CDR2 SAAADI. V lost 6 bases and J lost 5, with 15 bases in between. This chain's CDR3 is CASRMTTLGDTQYF. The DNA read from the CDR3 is TGCGCCAGCAGAATGACTACCTTAGGAGATACG.

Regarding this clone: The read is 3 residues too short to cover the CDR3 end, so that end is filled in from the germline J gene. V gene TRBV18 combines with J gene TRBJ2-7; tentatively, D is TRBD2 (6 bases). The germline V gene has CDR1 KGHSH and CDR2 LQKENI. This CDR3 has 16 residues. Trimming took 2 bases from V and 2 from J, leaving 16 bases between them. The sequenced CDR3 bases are TGTGCCAGCTCACCAGGGGGAGCGGGTGGCACCTACGAG. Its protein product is CASSPGGAGGTYE. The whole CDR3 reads CASSPGGAGGTYEQYF.

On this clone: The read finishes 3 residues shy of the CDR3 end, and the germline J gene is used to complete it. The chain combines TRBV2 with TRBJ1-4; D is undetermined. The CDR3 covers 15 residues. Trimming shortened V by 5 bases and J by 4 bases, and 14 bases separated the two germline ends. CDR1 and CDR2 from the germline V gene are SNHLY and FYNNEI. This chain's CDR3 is CASSSFYGVNEKLFF. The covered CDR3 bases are TGTGCCAGCAGTAGTTTTTACGGGGTTAATGAAAAA.

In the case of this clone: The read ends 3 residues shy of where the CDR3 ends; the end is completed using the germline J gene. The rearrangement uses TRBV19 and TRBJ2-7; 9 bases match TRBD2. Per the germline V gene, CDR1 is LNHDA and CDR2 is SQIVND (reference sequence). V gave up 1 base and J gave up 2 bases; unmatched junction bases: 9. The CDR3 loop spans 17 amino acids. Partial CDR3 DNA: TGTGCCAGTAGTATAGCCGTAGGGCTAGCGGGGCCCTACGAG. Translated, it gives CASSIAVGLAGPYE. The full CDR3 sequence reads CASSIAVGLAGPYEQYF.

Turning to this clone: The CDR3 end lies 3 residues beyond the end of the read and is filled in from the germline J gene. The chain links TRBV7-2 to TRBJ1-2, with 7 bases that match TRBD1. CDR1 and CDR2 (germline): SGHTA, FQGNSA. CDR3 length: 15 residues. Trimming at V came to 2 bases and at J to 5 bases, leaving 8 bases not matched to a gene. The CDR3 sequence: CASSLSGQAAYGYTF. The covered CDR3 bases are TGTGCCAGCAGCTTAAGCGGACAGGCGGCTTATGGC.

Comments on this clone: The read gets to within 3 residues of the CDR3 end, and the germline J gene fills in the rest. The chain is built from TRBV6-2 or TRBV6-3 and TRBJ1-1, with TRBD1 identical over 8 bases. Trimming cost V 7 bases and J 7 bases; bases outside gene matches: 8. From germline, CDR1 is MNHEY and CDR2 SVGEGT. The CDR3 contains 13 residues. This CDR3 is CASKRTGKVEAFF. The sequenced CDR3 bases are TGTGCCAGCAAAAGGACAGGGAAAGTTGAA.

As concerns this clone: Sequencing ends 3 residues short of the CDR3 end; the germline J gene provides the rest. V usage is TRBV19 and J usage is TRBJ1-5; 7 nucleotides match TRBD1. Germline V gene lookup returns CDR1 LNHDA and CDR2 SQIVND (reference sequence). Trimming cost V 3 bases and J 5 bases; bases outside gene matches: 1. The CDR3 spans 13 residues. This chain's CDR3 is CASSIDRDQPQHF. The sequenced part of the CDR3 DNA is TGTGCCAGTAGTATCGACAGGGATCAGCCC.

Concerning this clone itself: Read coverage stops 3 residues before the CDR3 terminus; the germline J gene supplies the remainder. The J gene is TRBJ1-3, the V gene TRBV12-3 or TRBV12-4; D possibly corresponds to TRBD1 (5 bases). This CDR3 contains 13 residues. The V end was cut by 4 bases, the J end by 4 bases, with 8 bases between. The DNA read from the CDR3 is TGTGCCAGCAGTTCAGGGATGGGAAACACC. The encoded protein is CASSSGMGNT. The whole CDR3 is CASSSGMGNTIYF.

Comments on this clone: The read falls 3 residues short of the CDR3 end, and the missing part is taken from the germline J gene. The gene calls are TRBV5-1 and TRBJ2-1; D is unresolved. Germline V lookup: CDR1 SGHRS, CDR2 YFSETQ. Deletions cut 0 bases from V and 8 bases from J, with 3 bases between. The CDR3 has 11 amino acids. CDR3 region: CASSLEDEQFF. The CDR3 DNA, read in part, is TGCGCCAGCAGCTTGGAGGATGAG.

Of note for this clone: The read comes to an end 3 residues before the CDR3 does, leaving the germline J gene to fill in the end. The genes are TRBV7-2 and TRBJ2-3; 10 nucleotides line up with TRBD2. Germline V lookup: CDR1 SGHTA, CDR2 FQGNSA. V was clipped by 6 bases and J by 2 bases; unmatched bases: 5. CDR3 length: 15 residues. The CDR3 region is CASRLAGAITDTQYF. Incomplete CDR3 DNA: TGTGCCAGCAGGCTAGCGGGGGCCATCACAGATACG.

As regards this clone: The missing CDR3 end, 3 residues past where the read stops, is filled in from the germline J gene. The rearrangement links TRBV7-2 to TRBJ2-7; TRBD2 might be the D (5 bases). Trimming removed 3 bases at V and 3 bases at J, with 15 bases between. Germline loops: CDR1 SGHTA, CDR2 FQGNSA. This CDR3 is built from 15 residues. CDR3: CASSFGRATVYEQYF. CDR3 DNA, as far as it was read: TGTGCCAGCAGCTTCGGGCGGGCGACCGTCTACGAG.

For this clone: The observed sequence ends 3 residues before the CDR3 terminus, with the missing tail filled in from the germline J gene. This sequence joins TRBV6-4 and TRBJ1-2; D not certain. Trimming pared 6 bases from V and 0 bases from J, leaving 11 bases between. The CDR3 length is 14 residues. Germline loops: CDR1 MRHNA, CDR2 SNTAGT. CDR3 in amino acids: CASSPGQANYGYTF. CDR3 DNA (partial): TGTGCCAGCAGCCCAGGTCAAGCTAACTATGGC.

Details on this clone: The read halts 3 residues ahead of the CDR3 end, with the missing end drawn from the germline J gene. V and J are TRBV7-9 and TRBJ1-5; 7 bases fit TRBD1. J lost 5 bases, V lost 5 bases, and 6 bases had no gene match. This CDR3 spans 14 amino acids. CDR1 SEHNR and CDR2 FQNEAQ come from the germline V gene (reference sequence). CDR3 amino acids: CASSLQGYDQPQHF. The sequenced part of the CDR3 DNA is TGTGCCAGCAGCCTACAGGGGTACGATCAGCCC.

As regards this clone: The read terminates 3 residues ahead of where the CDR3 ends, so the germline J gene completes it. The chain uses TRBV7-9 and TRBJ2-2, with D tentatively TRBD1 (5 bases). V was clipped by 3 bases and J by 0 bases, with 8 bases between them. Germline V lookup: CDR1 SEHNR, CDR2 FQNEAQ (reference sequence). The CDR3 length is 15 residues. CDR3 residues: CASSLDTTNTGELFF. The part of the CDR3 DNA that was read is TGTGCCAGCAGCTTGGACACTACGAACACCGGGGAG. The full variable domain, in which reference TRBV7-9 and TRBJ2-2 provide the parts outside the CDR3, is DTGVSQNPRHKITKRGQNVTFRCDPISEHNRLYWYRQTLGQGPEFLTYFQNEAQLEKSRLLSDRFSAERPKGSFSTLEIQRTEQGDSAMYLCASSLDTTNTGELFFGEGSRLTVL.

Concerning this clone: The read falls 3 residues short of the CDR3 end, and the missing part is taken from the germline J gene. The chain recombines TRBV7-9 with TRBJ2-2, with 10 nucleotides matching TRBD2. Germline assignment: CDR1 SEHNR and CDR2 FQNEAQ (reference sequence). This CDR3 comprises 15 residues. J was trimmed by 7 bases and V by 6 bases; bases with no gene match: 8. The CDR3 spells CASRTALAGNGELFF. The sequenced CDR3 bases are TGTGCCAGCAGAACGGCACTAGCGGGGAACGGGGAG.

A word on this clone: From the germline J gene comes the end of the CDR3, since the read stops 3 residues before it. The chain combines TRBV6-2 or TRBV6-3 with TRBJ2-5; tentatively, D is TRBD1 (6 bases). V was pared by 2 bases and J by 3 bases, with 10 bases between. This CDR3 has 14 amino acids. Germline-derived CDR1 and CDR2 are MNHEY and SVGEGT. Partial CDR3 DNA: TGTGCCAGCAGTTACATCCGACAGGAAGAGACC. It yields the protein CASSYIRQEET. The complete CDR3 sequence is CASSYIRQEETQYF.

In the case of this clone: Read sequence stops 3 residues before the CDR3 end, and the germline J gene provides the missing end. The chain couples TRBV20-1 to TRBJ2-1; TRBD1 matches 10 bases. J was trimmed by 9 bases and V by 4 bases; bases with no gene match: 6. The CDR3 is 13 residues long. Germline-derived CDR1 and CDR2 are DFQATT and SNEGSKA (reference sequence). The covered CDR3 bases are TGCAGTGCTACGGGACAGGGGAGGCTTGAG. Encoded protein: CSATGQGRLE. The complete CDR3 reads CSATGQGRLEQFF.

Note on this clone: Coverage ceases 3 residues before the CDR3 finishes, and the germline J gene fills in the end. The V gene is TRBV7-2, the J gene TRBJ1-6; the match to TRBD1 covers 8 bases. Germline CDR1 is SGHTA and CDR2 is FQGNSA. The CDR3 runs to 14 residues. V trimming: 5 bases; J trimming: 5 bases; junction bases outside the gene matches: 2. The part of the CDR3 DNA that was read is TGTGCCAGCAGCCGACAGGGGAATAATTCACCC. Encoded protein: CASSRQGNNSP. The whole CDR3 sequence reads CASSRQGNNSPLHF. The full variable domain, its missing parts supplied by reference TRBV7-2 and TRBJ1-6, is GAGVSQSPSNKVTEKGKDVELRCDPISGHTALYWYRQSLGQGLEFLIYFQGNSAPDKSGLPSDRFSAERTGGSVSTLTIQRTQQEDSAVYLCASSRQGNNSPLHFGNGTRLTVT.

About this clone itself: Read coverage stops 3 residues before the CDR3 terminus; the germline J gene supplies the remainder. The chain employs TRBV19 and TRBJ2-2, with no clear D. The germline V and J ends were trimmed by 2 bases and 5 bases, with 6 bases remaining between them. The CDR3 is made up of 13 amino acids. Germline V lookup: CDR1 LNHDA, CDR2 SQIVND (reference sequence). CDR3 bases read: TGTGCCAGTAGTATATCCCCGACCGGGGAG. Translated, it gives CASSISPTGE. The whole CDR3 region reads CASSISPTGELFF. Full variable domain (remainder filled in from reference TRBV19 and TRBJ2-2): DGGITQSPKYLFRKEGQNVTLSCEQNLNHDAMYWYRQDPGQGLRLIYYSQIVNDFQKGDIAEGYSVSREKKESFPLTVTSAQKNPTAFYLCASSISPTGELFFGEGSRLTVL.

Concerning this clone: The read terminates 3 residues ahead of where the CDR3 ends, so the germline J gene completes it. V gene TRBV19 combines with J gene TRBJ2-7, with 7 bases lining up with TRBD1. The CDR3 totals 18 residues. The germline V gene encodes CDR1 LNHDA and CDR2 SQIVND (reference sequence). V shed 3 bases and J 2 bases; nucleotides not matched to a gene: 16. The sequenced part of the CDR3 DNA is TGTGCCAGTAGTATTCCCGATAGGGGGCAAGGTTCCGCCTACGAG. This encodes CASSIPDRGQGSAYE. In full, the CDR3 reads CASSIPDRGQGSAYEQYF.

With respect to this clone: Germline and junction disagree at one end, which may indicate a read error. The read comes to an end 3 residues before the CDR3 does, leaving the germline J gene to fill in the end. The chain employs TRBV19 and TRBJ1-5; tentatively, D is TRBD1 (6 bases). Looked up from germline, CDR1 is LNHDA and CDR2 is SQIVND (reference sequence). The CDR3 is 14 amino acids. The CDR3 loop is CAVRTGRRNQPQHF. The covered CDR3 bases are TGCGCCGTGCGAACAGGGAGACGCAATCAGCCC.

The part of the CDR3 DNA that was read is TGTGCCAGCAGCTTTAAAAGGACAGGGTTTCAGCCC. Residues: CASSFKRTGFQP. The complete CDR3 sequence is CASSFKRTGFQPQHF. The chain uses TRBV5-7 and TRBJ1-5, with 8 positions matching TRBD1. The read gets to within 3 residues of the CDR3 end, and the germline J gene fills in the rest. TRBV5-7 qualifies as an ORF whose function is uncertain. V shed 2 bases, J shed 6 bases, and the junction held 7 bases outside the gene matches. CDR3 length: 15 amino acids.